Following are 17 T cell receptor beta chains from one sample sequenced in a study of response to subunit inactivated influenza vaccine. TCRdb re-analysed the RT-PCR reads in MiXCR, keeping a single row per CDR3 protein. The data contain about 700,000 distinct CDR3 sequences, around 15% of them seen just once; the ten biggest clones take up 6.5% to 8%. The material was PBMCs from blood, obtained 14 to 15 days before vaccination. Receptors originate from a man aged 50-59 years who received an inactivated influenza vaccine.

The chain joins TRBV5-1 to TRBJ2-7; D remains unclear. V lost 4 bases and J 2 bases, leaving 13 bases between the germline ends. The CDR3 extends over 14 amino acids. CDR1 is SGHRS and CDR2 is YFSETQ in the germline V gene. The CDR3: CASSPRLVAYEQYF. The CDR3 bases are TGCGCCAGCAGCCCTAGATTGGTAGCCTACGAGCAGTACTTC.

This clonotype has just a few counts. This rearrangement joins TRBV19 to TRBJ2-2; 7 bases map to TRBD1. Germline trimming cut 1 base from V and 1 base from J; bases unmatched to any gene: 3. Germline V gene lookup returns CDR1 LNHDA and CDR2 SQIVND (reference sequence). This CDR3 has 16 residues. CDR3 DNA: TGTGCCAGTAGTATAGGAGGGACAGTGAACACCGGGGAGCTGTTTTTT. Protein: CASSIGGTVNTGELFF.

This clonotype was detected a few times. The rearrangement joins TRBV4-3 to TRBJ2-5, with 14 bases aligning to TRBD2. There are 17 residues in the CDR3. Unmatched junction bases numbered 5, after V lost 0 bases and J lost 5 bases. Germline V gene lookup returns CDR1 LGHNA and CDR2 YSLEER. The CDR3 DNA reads TGCGCCAGCAGCCAAGATGGACTAGCGGGAGGCTACGAGACCCAGTACTTC. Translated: CASSQDGLAGGYETQYF.

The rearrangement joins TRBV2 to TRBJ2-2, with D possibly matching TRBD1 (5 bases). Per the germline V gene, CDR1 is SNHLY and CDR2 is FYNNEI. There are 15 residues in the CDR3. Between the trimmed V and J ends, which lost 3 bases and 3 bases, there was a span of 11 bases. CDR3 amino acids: CASSELGAHTGELFF. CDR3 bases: TGTGCCAGCAGTGAGTTAGGGGCCCACACCGGGGAGCTGTTTTTT.

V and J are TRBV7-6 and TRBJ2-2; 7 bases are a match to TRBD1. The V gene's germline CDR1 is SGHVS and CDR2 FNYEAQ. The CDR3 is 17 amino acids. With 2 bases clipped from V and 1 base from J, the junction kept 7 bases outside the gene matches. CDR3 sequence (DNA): TGTGCCAGCAGCTTATTAGGGACAGACGTGAACACCGGGGAGCTGTTTTTT. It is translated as CASSLLGTDVNTGELFF.

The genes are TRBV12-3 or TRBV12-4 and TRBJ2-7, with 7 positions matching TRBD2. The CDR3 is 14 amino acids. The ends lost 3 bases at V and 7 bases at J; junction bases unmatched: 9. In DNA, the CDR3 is TGTGCCAGCAGTTTTAGGGCGGGAGTCAAAGAGCAGTACTTC. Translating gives CASSFRAGVKEQYF.

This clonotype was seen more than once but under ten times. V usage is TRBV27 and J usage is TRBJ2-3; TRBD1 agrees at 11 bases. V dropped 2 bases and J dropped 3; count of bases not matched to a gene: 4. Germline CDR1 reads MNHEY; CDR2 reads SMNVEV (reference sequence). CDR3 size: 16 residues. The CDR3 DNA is TGTGCCAGCAGTTTACATGGGACAGGGGGGACAGATACGCAGTATTTT. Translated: CASSLHGTGGTDTQYF.

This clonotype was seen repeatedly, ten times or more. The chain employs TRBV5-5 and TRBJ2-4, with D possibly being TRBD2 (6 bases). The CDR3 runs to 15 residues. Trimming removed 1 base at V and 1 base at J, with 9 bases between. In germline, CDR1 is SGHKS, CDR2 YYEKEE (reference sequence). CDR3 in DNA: TGTGCCAGCAGCTTGACGGGGGTGGCCAAAAACATTCAGTACTTC. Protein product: CASSLTGVAKNIQYF.

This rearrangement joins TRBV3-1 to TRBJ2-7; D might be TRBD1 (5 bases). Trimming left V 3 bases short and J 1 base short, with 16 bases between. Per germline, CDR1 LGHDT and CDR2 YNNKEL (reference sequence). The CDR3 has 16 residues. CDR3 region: CASSQTLRTKSYEQYF. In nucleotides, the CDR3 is TGTGCCAGCAGCCAGACTCTCAGGACAAAATCCTACGAGCAGTACTTC.

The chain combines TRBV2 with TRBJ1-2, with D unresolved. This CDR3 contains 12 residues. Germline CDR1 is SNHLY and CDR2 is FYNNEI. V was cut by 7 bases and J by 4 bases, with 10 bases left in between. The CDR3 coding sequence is TGTGCCAGCACATACACCCTCTATGGCTACACCTTC. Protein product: CASTYTLYGYTF.

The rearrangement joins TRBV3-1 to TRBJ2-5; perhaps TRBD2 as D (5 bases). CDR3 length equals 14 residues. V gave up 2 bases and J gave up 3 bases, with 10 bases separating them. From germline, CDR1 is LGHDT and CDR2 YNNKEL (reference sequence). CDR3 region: CASSQTQRKETQYF. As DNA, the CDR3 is TGTGCCAGCAGCCAAACCCAGCGGAAAGAGACCCAGTACTTC.

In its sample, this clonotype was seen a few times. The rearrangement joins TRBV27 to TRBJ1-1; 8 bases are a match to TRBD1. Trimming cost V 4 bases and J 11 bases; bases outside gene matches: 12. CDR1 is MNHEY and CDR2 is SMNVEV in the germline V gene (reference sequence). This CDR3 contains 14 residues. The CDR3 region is CASSSRDRRGEAFF. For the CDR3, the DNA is TGTGCCAGCAGTTCAAGGGACAGGCGGGGGGAGGCTTTCTTT.

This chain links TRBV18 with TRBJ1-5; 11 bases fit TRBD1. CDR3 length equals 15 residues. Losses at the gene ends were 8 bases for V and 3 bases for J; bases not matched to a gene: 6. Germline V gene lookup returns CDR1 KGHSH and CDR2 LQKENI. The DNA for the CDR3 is TGTGCCAGCACCGGGACAGGGGGTGTCAATCAGCCCCAGCATTTT. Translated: CASTGTGGVNQPQHF.

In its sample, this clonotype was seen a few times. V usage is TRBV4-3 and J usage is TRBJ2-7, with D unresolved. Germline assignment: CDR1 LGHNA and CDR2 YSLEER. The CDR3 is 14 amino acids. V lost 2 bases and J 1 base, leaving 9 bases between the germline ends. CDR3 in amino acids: CASSQQRVSYEQYF. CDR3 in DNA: TGCGCCAGCAGCCAACAGCGAGTGTCCTACGAGCAGTACTTC.

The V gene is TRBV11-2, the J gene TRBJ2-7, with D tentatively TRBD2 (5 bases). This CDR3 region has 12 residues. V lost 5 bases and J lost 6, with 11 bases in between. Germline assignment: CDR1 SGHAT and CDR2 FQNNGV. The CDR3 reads CASSAGVAEQYF. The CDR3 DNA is TGTGCCAGCAGCGCCGGGGTTGCCGAGCAGTACTTC. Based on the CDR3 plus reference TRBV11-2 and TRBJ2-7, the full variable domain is EAGVAQSPRYKIIEKRQSVAFWCNPISGHATLYWYQQILGQGPKLLIQFQNNGVVDDSQLPKDRFSAERLKGVDSTLKIQPAKLEDSAVYLCASSAGVAEQYFGPGTRLTVT.

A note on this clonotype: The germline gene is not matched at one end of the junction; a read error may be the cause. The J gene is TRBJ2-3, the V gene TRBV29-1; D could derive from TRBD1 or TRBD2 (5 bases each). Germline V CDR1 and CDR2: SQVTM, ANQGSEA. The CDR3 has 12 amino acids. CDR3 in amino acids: CSVEGTTDTQYF. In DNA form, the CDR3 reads TGCAGCGTAGAAGGGACCACTGATACGCAGTATTTT.

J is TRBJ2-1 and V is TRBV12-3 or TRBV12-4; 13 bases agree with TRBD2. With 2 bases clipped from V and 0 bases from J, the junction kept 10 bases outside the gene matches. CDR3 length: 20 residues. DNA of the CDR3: TGTGCCAGCAGTTTATTGGGGAGACTAGCGGGAGGTACCTCCTACAATGAGCAGTTCTTC. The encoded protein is CASSLLGRLAGGTSYNEQFF.